This entry lists 19 T cell receptor beta chains sequenced from one sample in a study of T cell clonotyping in hematopoietic cell transplantation. The data were produced by immunoSEQ multiplex PCR, yet TCRdb's version contains in-frame clones alone and is incomplete. The table lists some 17,000 clones, more than 75% of them singletons. This sample comprised PBMCs, obtained 100 days after allogeneic stem cell transplant. Receptors were obtained from a male patient between 55 and 70 years old who had an allogeneic stem cell transplant from a related donor, so the T cells may come from the graft donor. Some clones in this sample may be carry-over from other donors' samples.

The chain joins TRBV5-6 to TRBJ1-5; D is perhaps TRBD1 (5 bases). CDR3 size: 15 residues. Trimming took 4 bases from V and 13 from J, leaving 24 bases between them. The germline gives CDR1 SGHDT, CDR2 YYEEEE. Here the CDR3 reads CASSTWGRGGVEQHF. CDR3 DNA: TGTGCCAGCAGCACGTGGGGTCGGGGGGGTGTGGAACAGCATTTT. The full variable domain, its missing parts supplied by reference TRBV5-6 and TRBJ1-5, is DAGVTQSPTHLIKTRGQQVTLRCSPKSGHDTVSWYQQALGQGPQFIFQYYEEEERQRGNFPDRFSGHQFPNYSSELNVNALLLGDSALYLCASSTWGRGGVEQHFGDGTRLSIL.

The chain carries TRBV4-3 and TRBJ1-4; TRBD1 is a possible D gene (5 bases). CDR1 and CDR2 (germline): LGHNA, YSLEER. V dropped 1 base and J dropped 6 bases, with 12 bases sitting between them. This CDR3 has 15 amino acids. The CDR3 DNA follows: TGCGCCAGCAGCCAAGTCGCAGGGTGGGATGAAAAACTGTTTTTT. It codes for CASSQVAGWDEKLFF.

The chain links TRBV11-2 to TRBJ1-2; TRBD1 aligns across 7 bases. The ends lost 5 bases at V and 0 bases at J; junction bases unmatched: 3. The CDR3 is 14 residues long. Germline CDR1 and CDR2: SGHAT and FQNNGV. The CDR3, as DNA: TGTGCCAGCAGCCTGACAGGGTCTAACTATGGCTACACCTTC. Residues: CASSLTGSNYGYTF.

This clone came up once. V gene TRBV7-9 combines with J gene TRBJ2-3; TRBD1 aligns across 9 bases. The CDR3 spans 16 residues. Germline V gene lookup returns CDR1 SEHNR and CDR2 FQNEAQ (reference sequence). After removal of 5 bases from V and 5 bases from J, the junction contained 11 bases not matched to a gene. CDR3 protein: CASSDDRDRVIDTQYF. The CDR3 region has the DNA TGTGCCAGCAGCGACGATCGGGACAGGGTGATAGATACGCAGTATTTT.

V gene TRBV5-5 combines with J gene TRBJ1-2; D is undetermined. V lost 6 bases, J lost 1 base, and 4 bases lay in between. This CDR3 region has 11 residues. CDR1 and CDR2 from the germline V gene are SGHKS and YYEKEE (reference sequence). CDR3 bases: TGTGCCAGCATGGGTAACTATGGCTACACCTTC. Translated: CASMGNYGYTF.

This chain uses TRBV5-4 with TRBJ2-1, with TRBD2 matching 10 bases. The germline V gene has CDR1 SGHNT and CDR2 YYREEE (reference sequence). The CDR3 sequence is 16 residues long. V shed 4 bases and J 0 bases; nucleotides not matched to a gene: 4. The CDR3 region is CASSGSGGLSYNEQFF. In nucleotides, the CDR3 is TGTGCCAGCAGCGGTAGCGGGGGGCTCTCCTACAATGAGCAGTTCTTC.

The rearrangement joins TRBV5-8 to TRBJ1-2; D might be TRBD1 (6 bases). The CDR3 is made up of 13 amino acids. V lost 4 bases, J lost 6 bases, and 13 bases lay in between. Germline CDR1 SGHTS, CDR2 YDEGEE. The CDR3 nucleotides are TGTGCCAGCAGCCCGGGCAGGGGACATGGCTACACCTTC. This encodes CASSPGRGHGYTF.

Only one count was recorded for this clone. J is TRBJ2-7 and V is TRBV6-5, with D hard to call. The CDR3 has 15 amino acids. CDR1 and CDR2 from the germline V gene are MNHEY and SVGAGI. Trimming cost V 0 bases and J 0 bases, with 9 bases left between them. In DNA, the CDR3 is TGTGCCAGCAGTTACTCTAAGGCGTACTCCTACGAGCAGTACTTC. Its protein product is CASSYSKAYSYEQYF.

The gene calls are TRBV4-2 and TRBJ2-4, with TRBD2 as a possible D gene (6 bases). Trimming cost V 5 bases and J 5 bases, with 7 bases left between them. Germline-derived CDR1 and CDR2 are LGHNA and YNFKEQ. The CDR3 runs to 12 residues. CDR3 sequence: CASSERENIQYF. The CDR3 DNA sequence: TGTGCCAGCAGCGAGCGGGAAAACATTCAGTACTTC.

This clone was counted a single time. The chain links TRBV6-1 to TRBJ1-2; unclear D gene. This CDR3 has 13 residues. Germline V gene lookup returns CDR1 MNHNS and CDR2 SASEGT. V dropped 2 bases and J dropped 4 bases, with 8 bases sitting between them. The CDR3 DNA sequence: TGTGCCAGCAGTGAATGGGGTAGCTATGGCTACACCTTC. It codes for CASSEWGSYGYTF.

The chain carries TRBV28 and TRBJ1-5; weak D call: TRBD1 (5 bases). CDR3 length: 14 amino acids. The germline V and J ends were trimmed by 3 bases and 4 bases, with 10 bases remaining between them. Germline lookup yields CDR1 MDHEN and CDR2 SYDVKM. The chain's CDR3 is CASSFNRGNQPQHF. The CDR3 coding sequence is TGTGCCAGCAGTTTTAACCGGGGGAATCAGCCCCAGCATTTT.

This clone was seen a handful of times. The chain employs TRBV2 and TRBJ1-3; D is undetermined. Germline-derived CDR1 and CDR2 are SNHLY and FYNNEI. The V end lost 3 bases, the J end lost 0 bases, and 9 bases lay between the germline ends. This CDR3 spans 15 amino acids. CDR3 bases: TGTGCCAGCAGTGAGCAGGCATCCTCTGGAAACACCATATATTTT. Protein product: CASSEQASSGNTIYF.

V and J are TRBV30 and TRBJ1-6; TRBD1 matches at 9 bases. This CDR3 has 12 residues. CDR1 is GTSNPN and CDR2 is SVGIG in the germline V gene (reference sequence). V shed 8 bases, J shed 8 bases, and the junction held 4 bases outside the gene matches. As DNA, the CDR3 is TGTGCCGGAACAGGGGGCGATTCACCCCTCCACTTT. It specifies CAGTGGDSPLHF. Together with reference TRBV30 and TRBJ1-6, the CDR3 gives the full variable domain: SQTIHQWPATLVQPVGSPLSLECTVEGTSNPNLYWYRQAAGRGLQLLFYSVGIGQISSEVPQNLSASRPQDRQFILSSKKLLLSDSGFYLCAGTGGDSPLHFGNGTRLTVT.

The chain carries TRBV5-6 and TRBJ2-7, with 8 bases lining up with TRBD1. Germline assignment: CDR1 SGHDT and CDR2 YYEEEE. After removal of 4 bases from V and 3 bases from J, the junction contained 3 bases not matched to a gene. This CDR3 region has 13 residues. The CDR3 bases are TGTGCCAGCAGCCGGGACAGGAGCTACGAGCAGTACTTC. It yields the protein CASSRDRSYEQYF.

The genes are TRBV5-4 and TRBJ1-2, with TRBD1 as a possible D gene (5 bases). V was trimmed by 0 bases and J by 4 bases, leaving 13 bases between them. The CDR3 covers 15 residues. The germline gives CDR1 SGHNT, CDR2 YYREEE (reference sequence). The CDR3 protein is CASSLASGGGYGYTF. The CDR3 DNA sequence: TGTGCCAGCAGCTTGGCCTCCGGGGGAGGCTATGGCTACACCTTC.

This sequence joins TRBV20-1 and TRBJ2-7; D unresolved. The CDR3 totals 10 residues. V was cut by 8 bases and J by 6 bases, with 11 bases left in between. Germline lookup yields CDR1 DFQATT and CDR2 SNEGSKA (reference sequence). CDR3 sequence (DNA): TGCAGTCCCTCCTACCGCGAGCAGTACTTC. Translating gives CSPSYREQYF.

The chain links TRBV4-1 to TRBJ1-3, with 12 bases identical to TRBD1. The CDR3 runs to 21 residues. The germline V gene encodes CDR1 MGHRA and CDR2 YSYEKL. With V trimmed by 5 bases and J by 0 bases, 17 bases remained unmatched. Here the CDR3 reads CASSSRDRGPQNFNSGNTIYF. The CDR3 DNA is TGCGCCAGCAGCTCCAGGGACAGGGGGCCACAAAATTTCAACTCTGGAAACACCATATATTTT.

This chain uses TRBV2 with TRBJ2-3; 9 bases are shared with TRBD1. CDR3 length equals 18 residues. Germline loops: CDR1 SNHLY, CDR2 FYNNEI. Losses at the gene ends were 4 bases for V and 2 bases for J; bases not matched to a gene: 13. For the CDR3, the DNA is TGTGCCAGCAGTGGGACAGGGGCCGGAACGCGTTTCACAGATACGCAGTATTTT. Amino acids: CASSGTGAGTRFTDTQYF.

The chain uses TRBV28 and TRBJ1-1, with D possibly TRBD1 on 6 matching bases. The CDR3 runs 13 residues. V was pared by 6 bases and J by 1 base, with 9 bases between. The germline CDR1 and CDR2 sequences are MDHEN and SYDVKM. The CDR3 here is CASRKQGNTEAFF. The CDR3 nucleotides read TGTGCCAGCAGAAAACAGGGGAACACTGAAGCTTTCTTT.